This paragraph covers one T cell receptor beta chain sequence. The data are from a study of shared clonotypes between healthy human individuals. Study overall: There were three CD4 naive, three CD4 memory, two CD8 naive and one CD8 memory plates per donor.

Assay used: immunoSEQ multiplex PCR; TCRdb lists only in-frame clones, some missing. The sample records roughly 720,000 clones, around 91% being singletons. The V gene end was trimmed by 2 bases and the J gene end by 6 bases; junction bases not matched to a gene: 11. The CDR3 length is 17 residues. CDR1 is SGHTA and CDR2 is FQGNSA in the germline V gene. The sequencing sample was made of memory CD8+ T cells from PBMCs. The subset denotes: CD45RO+ cells pooled with CCR7-negative TemRA cells. This receptor was obtained from a man between 18 and 29 years old in good health. Some clones in this sample may be carry-over from other donors' samples. The chain couples TRBV7-2 to TRBJ2-1; 9 positions match TRBD2. The CDR3: CASSLHWETSGLNEQFF. The DNA of the CDR3 is TGTGCCAGCAGCTTACATTGGGAGACTAGCGGCCTCAATGAGCAGTTCTTC. Full variable domain (outside the CDR3, taken from reference TRBV7-2 and TRBJ2-1): GAGVSQSPSNKVTEKGKDVELRCDPISGHTALYWYRQSLGQGLEFLIYFQGNSAPDKSGLPSDRFSAERTGGSVSTLTIQRTQQEDSAVYLCASSLHWETSGLNEQFFGPGTRLTVL.